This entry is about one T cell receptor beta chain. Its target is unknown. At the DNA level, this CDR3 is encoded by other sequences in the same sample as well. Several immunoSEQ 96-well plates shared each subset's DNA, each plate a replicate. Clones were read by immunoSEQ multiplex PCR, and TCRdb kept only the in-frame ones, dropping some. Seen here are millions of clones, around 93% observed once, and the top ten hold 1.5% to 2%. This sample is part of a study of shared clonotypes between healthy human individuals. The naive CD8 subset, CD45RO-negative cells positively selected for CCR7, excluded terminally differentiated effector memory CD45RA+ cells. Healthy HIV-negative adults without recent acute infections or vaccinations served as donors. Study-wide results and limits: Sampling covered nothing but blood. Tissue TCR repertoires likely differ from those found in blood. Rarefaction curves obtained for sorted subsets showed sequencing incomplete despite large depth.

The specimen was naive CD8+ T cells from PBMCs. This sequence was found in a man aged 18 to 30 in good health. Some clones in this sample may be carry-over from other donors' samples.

DNA of the CDR3: TGTGCCAGCAGCGGCGCCGAAGCTTTCTTT. Protein: CASSGAEAFF. J is TRBJ1-1 and V is TRBV6-1; no firm D call. Germline V gene data show CDR1 as MNHNS and CDR2 as SASEGT. This CDR3 contains 10 residues. The V gene lost 6 bases and the J gene lost 8 bases, with 7 bases spanning the gap.